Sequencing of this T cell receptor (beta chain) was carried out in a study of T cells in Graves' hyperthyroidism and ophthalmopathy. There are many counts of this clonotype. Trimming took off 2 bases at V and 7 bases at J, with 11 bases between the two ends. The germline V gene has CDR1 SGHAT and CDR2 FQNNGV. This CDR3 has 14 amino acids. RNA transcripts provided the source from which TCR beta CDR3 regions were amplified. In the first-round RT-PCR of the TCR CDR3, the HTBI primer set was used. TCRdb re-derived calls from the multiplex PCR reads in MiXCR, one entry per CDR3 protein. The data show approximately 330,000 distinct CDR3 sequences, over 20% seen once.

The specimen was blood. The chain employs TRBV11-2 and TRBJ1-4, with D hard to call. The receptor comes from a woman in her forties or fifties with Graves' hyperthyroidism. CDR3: CASSLKEIGEKLFF. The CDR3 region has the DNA TGTGCCAGCAGCTTAAAAGAGATAGGTGAAAAACTGTTTTTT.